One T cell receptor beta chain is described in this entry. Deep-level assay runs were performed. Libraries were prepared by immunoSEQ multiplex PCR; TCRdb keeps only in-frame clonotypes and omits some of them. Here the sample spans 2 million to 2.5 million clones, around 93% being singletons. Naive CD8 cells lacked CD45RO, underwent positive selection for CCR7 and left out terminally differentiated effector memory CD45RA+ cells. This specimen belongs to a study of shared clonotypes between healthy human individuals. Germline CDR1 and CDR2: SGHVS and FNYEAQ. V dropped 0 bases and J dropped 6; count of bases not matched to a gene: 14. CDR3 size: 18 residues.

This receptor was identified in a young man in good health. Some clones in this sample may be carry-over from other donors' samples. Sequenced sample: naive CD8+ T cells from PBMCs. The V and J genes are TRBV7-6 and TRBJ2-1; 7 nucleotides align to TRBD2. In DNA form, the CDR3 reads TGTGCCAGCAGCTTAGCTTCGTGGGAGGGCCAAGGTATCAATGAGCAGTTCTTC. It codes for CASSLASWEGQGINEQFF. The complete variable domain, with remaining parts taken from reference TRBV7-6 and TRBJ2-1, reads GAGVSQSPRYKVTKRGQDVALRCDPISGHVSLYWYRQALGQGPEFLTYFNYEAQQDKSGLPNDRFSAERPEGSISTLTIQRTEQRDSAMYRCASSLASWEGQGINEQFFGPGTRLTVL.